These 6 T cell receptor beta chains originate from one sample sequenced in a study of shared clonotypes between healthy human individuals. Here immunoSEQ multiplex PCR was the method, and the copy in TCRdb shows in-frame clones only, minus some. The repertoire consists of 2 million to 2.5 million clones, with under 95% occurring once and the leading ten covering approximately 0.39%. Sequencing was carried out using naive CD4+ T cells from PBMCs. Subset: CD45RA+ positively selected. Receptor source: a man aged 18-30 years in good health. Some clones in this sample may be carry-over from other donors' samples.

The chain uses TRBV18 and TRBJ1-3, with a weak D call TRBD1 (6 bases). V shed 4 bases and J shed 5 bases, with 12 bases lying between them. CDR1 and CDR2 from the germline V gene are KGHSH and LQKENI. The CDR3 is 14 residues long. CDR3 residues: CASSRRDNRNTIYF. The CDR3 coding sequence is TGTGCCAGCTCACGCCGGGACAATCGAAACACCATATATTTT.

To note about this clone: The sample carries other DNA sequences with the same CDR3. The rearrangement links TRBV18 to TRBJ1-5, with 8 nucleotides matching TRBD1. V shed 3 bases and J 6 bases; nucleotides not matched to a gene: 4. The CDR3 length is 14 residues. In germline, CDR1 is KGHSH, CDR2 LQKENI. CDR3: CASSPDRGGQPQHF. CDR3 coding DNA: TGTGCCAGCTCACCTGACAGGGGTGGTCAGCCCCAGCATTTT.

The chain combines TRBV7-2 with TRBJ1-1, with a possible D match to TRBD1 (5 bases). The CDR3 has 17 residues. Germline V gene data show CDR1 as SGHTA and CDR2 as FQGNSA. With 1 base removed from V and 2 bases from J, the gap between germline ends came to 17 bases. CDR3: CASSLVAQRTLNTEAFF. The CDR3 nucleotides are TGTGCCAGCAGCTTAGTCGCGCAACGGACACTAAACACTGAAGCTTTCTTT.

CDR3 protein: CASRAHRGQGDRGEQYF. The CDR3 DNA reads TGTGCCAGTAGGGCCCACCGCGGACAGGGGGACCGAGGCGAGCAGTACTTC. The rearrangement uses TRBV19 and TRBJ2-7; TRBD1 matches 10 bases. The CDR3 is 17 residues long. CDR1 and CDR2 (germline): LNHDA, SQIVND (reference sequence). V lost 6 bases to trimming and J lost 6 bases; unmatched junction nucleotides: 17.

The chain uses TRBV11-2 and TRBJ1-3; TRBD1 agrees at 8 bases. V shed 1 base, J shed 4 bases, and the junction held 6 bases outside the gene matches. The germline CDR1 and CDR2 sequences are SGHAT and FQNNGV. This CDR3 contains 16 residues. In DNA, the CDR3 is TGTGCCAGCAGCTTAGGAGGCAGGGGGCTCGGAAACACCATATATTTT. It specifies CASSLGGRGLGNTIYF.

The chain carries TRBV25-1 and TRBJ2-7; no reliable D call. In germline, CDR1 is MGHDK, CDR2 SYGVNS. This CDR3 is built from 17 residues. Trimming stripped 5 bases from V and 3 bases from J, with 23 bases between. CDR3: CASSRPRPKGPLYEQYF. In DNA form, the CDR3 reads TGTGCCAGCAGTCGTCCCCGTCCCAAGGGTCCCCTCTACGAGCAGTACTTC.